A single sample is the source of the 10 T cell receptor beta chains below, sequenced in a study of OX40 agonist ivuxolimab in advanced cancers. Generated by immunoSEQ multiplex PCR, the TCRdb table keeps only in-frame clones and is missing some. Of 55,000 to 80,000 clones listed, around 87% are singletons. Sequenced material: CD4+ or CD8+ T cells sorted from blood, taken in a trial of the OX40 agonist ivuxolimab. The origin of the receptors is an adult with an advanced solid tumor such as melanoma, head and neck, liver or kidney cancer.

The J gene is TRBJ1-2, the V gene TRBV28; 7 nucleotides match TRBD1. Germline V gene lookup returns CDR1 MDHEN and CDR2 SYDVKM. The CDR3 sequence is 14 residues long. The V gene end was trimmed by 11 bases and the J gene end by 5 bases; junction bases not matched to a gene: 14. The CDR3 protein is CACKWTGDTYGYTF. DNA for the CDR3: TGTGCCTGCAAATGGACAGGAGACACGTATGGCTACACCTTC.

The CDR3 is CASSQVGSLDTEAFF. Here the CDR3 DNA reads TGCGCCAGCAGCCAAGTCGGGTCCTTGGACACTGAAGCTTTCTTT. J is TRBJ1-1 and V is TRBV4-1; D remains unclear. Germline V gives CDR1 MGHRA, CDR2 YSYEKL. V lost 1 base and J lost 3, with 12 bases in between. This CDR3 spans 15 amino acids.

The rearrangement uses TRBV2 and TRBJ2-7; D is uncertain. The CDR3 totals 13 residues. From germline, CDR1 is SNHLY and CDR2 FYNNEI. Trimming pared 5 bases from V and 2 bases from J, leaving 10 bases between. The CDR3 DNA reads TGTGCCAGCAGTTGGACGGTCCCCTACGAGCAGTACTTC. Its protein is CASSWTVPYEQYF.

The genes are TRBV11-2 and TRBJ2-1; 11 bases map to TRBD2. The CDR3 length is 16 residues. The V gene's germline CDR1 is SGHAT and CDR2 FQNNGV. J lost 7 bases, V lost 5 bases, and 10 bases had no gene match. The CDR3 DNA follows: TGTGCCAGCAGCGCGCGAACTAGCGGGAGCTGGAATGAGCAGTTCTTC. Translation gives CASSARTSGSWNEQFF. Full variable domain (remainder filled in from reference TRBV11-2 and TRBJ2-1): EAGVAQSPRYKIIEKRQSVAFWCNPISGHATLYWYQQILGQGPKLLIQFQNNGVVDDSQLPKDRFSAERLKGVDSTLKIQPAKLEDSAVYLCASSARTSGSWNEQFFGPGTRLTVL.

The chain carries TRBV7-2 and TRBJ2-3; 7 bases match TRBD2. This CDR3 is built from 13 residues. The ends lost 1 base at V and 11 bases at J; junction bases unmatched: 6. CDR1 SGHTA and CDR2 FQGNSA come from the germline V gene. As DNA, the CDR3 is TGTGCCAGCAGCTTAGATGGGGGGAGGGGGCAGTATTTT. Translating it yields CASSLDGGRGQYF.

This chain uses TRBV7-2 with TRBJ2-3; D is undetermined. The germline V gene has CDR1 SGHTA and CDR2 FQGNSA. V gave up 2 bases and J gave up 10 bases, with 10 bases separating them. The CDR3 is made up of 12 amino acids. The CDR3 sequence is CASSLSREAQYF. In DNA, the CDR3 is TGTGCCAGCAGCTTATCTCGAGAGGCGCAGTATTTT.

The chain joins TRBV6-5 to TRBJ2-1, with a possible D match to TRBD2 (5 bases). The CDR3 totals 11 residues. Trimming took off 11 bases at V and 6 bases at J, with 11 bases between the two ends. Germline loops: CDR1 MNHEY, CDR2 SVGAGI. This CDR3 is CACGGGNEQFF. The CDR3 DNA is TGTGCCTGCGGCGGAGGCAATGAGCAGTTCTTC.

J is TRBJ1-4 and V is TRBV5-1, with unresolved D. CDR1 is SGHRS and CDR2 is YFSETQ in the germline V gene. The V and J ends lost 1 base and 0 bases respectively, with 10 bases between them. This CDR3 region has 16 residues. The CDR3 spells CASSLNVLATNEKLFF. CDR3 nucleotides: TGCGCCAGCAGCTTGAACGTTCTTGCAACTAATGAAAAACTGTTTTTT.

CDR3 loop: CASSSSRVAYGYTF. CDR3 in DNA: TGTGCCAGCAGCTCATCAAGGGTGGCCTATGGCTACACCTTC. The genes are TRBV7-9 and TRBJ1-2, with no clear D. The CDR3 loop spans 14 amino acids. Germline V CDR1 and CDR2: SEHNR, FQNEAQ (reference sequence). Trimming left V 4 bases short and J 4 bases short, with 13 bases between.

DNA for the CDR3: TGTGCCAGCAGCACCCATATGAACACTGAAGCTTTCTTT. It specifies CASSTHMNTEAFF. This sequence joins TRBV7-3 and TRBJ1-1; D unclear. Germline V lookup: CDR1 SGHTA, CDR2 FQGTGA. Trimming cost V 5 bases and J 0 bases, with 7 bases left between them. This CDR3 has 13 amino acids.